This passage covers 9 T cell receptor beta chains from one sample sequenced in a study of somatic mutations in cytotoxic T cells in rheumatoid arthritis. The data were produced by immunoSEQ multiplex PCR, yet TCRdb's version contains in-frame clones alone and is incomplete. Here the sample spans more than 15,000 clones, roughly 70% being singletons. Sequencing was performed on CD8+ T cells sorted from blood. These receptors came from a man aged 55-75 years in good health.

This chain links TRBV7-9 with TRBJ2-3; D gene unclear. Trimming removed 8 bases at V and 5 bases at J, with 8 bases between. Germline V lookup: CDR1 SEHNR, CDR2 FQNEAQ (reference sequence). The CDR3 length is 11 residues. The CDR3 loop reads CASGRVDTQYF. Written as DNA, the CDR3 is TGTGCCAGCGGCCGGGTAGATACGCAGTATTTT.

This sequence joins TRBV6-5 and TRBJ2-7; 9 nucleotides align to TRBD1. CDR3 size: 16 residues. Trimming removed 0 bases from V and 0 bases from J; junction bases left unmatched: 3. Germline assignment: CDR1 MNHEY and CDR2 SVGAGI. The CDR3 nucleotides read TGTGCCAGCAGTTACTCAGGACAGGGGTTCTCCTACGAGCAGTACTTC. This sequence encodes CASSYSGQGFSYEQYF.

This clone has more than one count but fewer than ten. The rearrangement uses TRBV7-9 and TRBJ2-5; 8 nucleotides match TRBD2. The J segment lost 5 bases and the V segment lost 2 bases, leaving 7 bases of the junction unmatched. The length of the CDR3 is 15 residues. Looked up from germline, CDR1 is SEHNR and CDR2 is FQNEAQ (reference sequence). CDR3 sequence (DNA): TGTGCCAGCAGCTTAACGACGGGGGGGAGGGAGACCCAGTACTTC. This gives the protein CASSLTTGGRETQYF.

The chain links TRBV6-5 to TRBJ2-4; 8 bases are shared with TRBD2. The CDR3 runs to 15 residues. Looked up from germline, CDR1 is MNHEY and CDR2 is SVGAGI. Unmatched junction bases numbered 10, after V lost 4 bases and J lost 8 bases. The CDR3 DNA reads as TGTGCCAGCAGTTTAACAGGGATCGGGAGGGACATTCAGTACTTC. The encoded protein is CASSLTGIGRDIQYF.

This clone was found once. For the CDR3, the DNA is TGTGCCAGCAGCATCGGGGGGAACACTGAAGCTTTCTTT. Its translation is CASSIGGNTEAFF. The chain employs TRBV5-6 and TRBJ1-1; D is perhaps TRBD1 (5 bases). V was clipped by 4 bases and J by 1 base, with 8 bases between them. CDR1 and CDR2 from the germline V gene are SGHDT and YYEEEE. There are 13 residues in the CDR3. Full variable domain (rest looked up from reference TRBV5-6 and TRBJ1-1): DAGVTQSPTHLIKTRGQQVTLRCSPKSGHDTVSWYQQALGQGPQFIFQYYEEEERQRGNFPDRFSGHQFPNYSSELNVNALLLGDSALYLCASSIGGNTEAFFGQGTRLTVV.

The chain links TRBV7-7 to TRBJ2-7; TRBD1 agrees at 9 bases. Unmatched junction bases numbered 4, after V lost 4 bases and J lost 6 bases. The CDR3 has 13 amino acids. Germline values: CDR1 SSHAT, CDR2 FNYEAQ (reference sequence). The CDR3 DNA reads as TGTGCCAGCAGCTCCGGGACAGGGATCGAGCAGTACTTC. Translated: CASSSGTGIEQYF.

The chain combines TRBV7-9 with TRBJ2-7, with D maybe TRBD2 (7 bases). The V end was cut by 7 bases, the J end by 2 bases, with 15 bases between. There are 14 residues in the CDR3. Per germline, CDR1 SEHNR and CDR2 FQNEAQ (reference sequence). The CDR3 DNA reads TGTGCCAGCACCGGGCGGGGGCCAGCCTACGAGCAGTACTTC. The encoded protein is CASTGRGPAYEQYF.

The rearrangement uses TRBV14 and TRBJ1-4; the D gene is possibly TRBD1 (5 bases). The CDR3 sequence is 16 residues long. V lost 1 base and J lost 6, with 15 bases in between. The germline CDR1 and CDR2 sequences are SGHDN and FVKESK. The CDR3 spells CASSQGEGPLDEKLFF. The CDR3 nucleotides are TGTGCCAGCAGCCAAGGGGAGGGGCCCCTGGATGAAAAACTGTTTTTT.

This chain connects TRBV27 to TRBJ2-1; TRBD2 matches 14 bases. The junction had 7 bases not matched to a gene; V was cut back by 6 bases and J by 0 bases. The CDR3 has 18 residues. Germline CDR1 reads MNHEY; CDR2 reads SMNVEV (reference sequence). The CDR3 protein is CASRPGLAGVRSYNEQFF. CDR3 DNA: TGTGCCAGCAGACCGGGACTAGCGGGAGTTCGCTCCTACAATGAGCAGTTCTTC.